The entry below describes one TCR beta chain. This entry is derived from a study of patients and donors after allogeneic stem cell transplantation. This CDR3 spans 14 amino acids. Trimming left V 1 base short and J 3 bases short, with 11 bases between. CDR1 SGHRS and CDR2 YFSETQ come from the germline V gene. TCRdb independently ran MiXCR on the RT-PCR reads; one entry per CDR3 protein. The table includes about 960,000 distinct CDR3 sequences, 15% to 20% detected once. The clonotype originates from a human donor who was either an allogeneic HSCT recipient or a stem cell or donor lymphocyte infusion donor (not recorded which). It is not recorded whose cells these are; they may come from a transplant donor. The rearrangement joins TRBV5-1 to TRBJ2-7; no reliable D call. Sequencing was carried out using blood, either unsorted or a sorted T cell fraction (not recorded which). DNA of the CDR3: TGCGCCAGCAGCTTGACACAGCTGAACTACGAGCAGTACTTC. This encodes CASSLTQLNYEQYF.